Shown below are 4 T cell receptor beta chains from a single sample sequenced in a study of graft-versus-host responses after intestinal transplantation. The antigens for these receptors are not known. Clones were sequenced by immunoSEQ multiplex PCR, and TCRdb holds only the in-frame ones, with some missing. The table has about 97,000 clones, around 92% seen once. This material consisted of unstimulated CD8+ T cells sorted from spleen or lymph node cells, taken before transplant. These receptors came from a human donor who was the organ donor for an intestinal transplant.

The chain employs TRBV7-6 and TRBJ2-7, with 14 bases fitting TRBD2. J lost 1 base, V lost 6 bases, and 2 bases had no gene match. Germline-derived CDR1 and CDR2 are SGHVS and FNYEAQ. CDR3 size: 15 residues. The CDR3 DNA follows: TGTGCCAGCAGTAGGACTAGCGGGGGGTCCTACGAGCAGTACTTC. Its protein product is CASSRTSGGSYEQYF.

The chain employs TRBV2 and TRBJ1-5; 9 bases line up with TRBD1. The CDR3 has 16 residues. Trimming removed 3 bases from V and 7 bases from J; junction bases left unmatched: 10. Germline CDR1 SNHLY, CDR2 FYNNEI. The CDR3 is CASSEFHRGLWQPQHF. In nucleotides, the CDR3 is TGTGCCAGCAGTGAGTTCCACAGGGGGCTATGGCAGCCCCAGCATTTT.

The chain links TRBV27 to TRBJ2-3; D might be TRBD2 (5 bases). CDR3 length: 14 amino acids. CDR1 MNHEY and CDR2 SMNVEV come from the germline V gene (reference sequence). Trimming took off 8 bases at V and 4 bases at J, with 16 bases between the two ends. CDR3 DNA: TGTGCCAGCGGTGGGAGTACGGGGTCAGATACGCAGTATTTT. Its protein is CASGGSTGSDTQYF.

The rearrangement links TRBV5-6 to TRBJ1-3, with D possibly TRBD1 on 6 matching bases. Germline V gene data show CDR1 as SGHDT and CDR2 as YYEEEE. The CDR3 extends over 15 amino acids. Deletions cut 2 bases from V and 0 bases from J, with 9 bases between. The CDR3 DNA reads TGTGCCAGCAGCTTTGGGACAAGCTCTGGAAACACCATATATTTT. Amino acids: CASSFGTSSGNTIYF.